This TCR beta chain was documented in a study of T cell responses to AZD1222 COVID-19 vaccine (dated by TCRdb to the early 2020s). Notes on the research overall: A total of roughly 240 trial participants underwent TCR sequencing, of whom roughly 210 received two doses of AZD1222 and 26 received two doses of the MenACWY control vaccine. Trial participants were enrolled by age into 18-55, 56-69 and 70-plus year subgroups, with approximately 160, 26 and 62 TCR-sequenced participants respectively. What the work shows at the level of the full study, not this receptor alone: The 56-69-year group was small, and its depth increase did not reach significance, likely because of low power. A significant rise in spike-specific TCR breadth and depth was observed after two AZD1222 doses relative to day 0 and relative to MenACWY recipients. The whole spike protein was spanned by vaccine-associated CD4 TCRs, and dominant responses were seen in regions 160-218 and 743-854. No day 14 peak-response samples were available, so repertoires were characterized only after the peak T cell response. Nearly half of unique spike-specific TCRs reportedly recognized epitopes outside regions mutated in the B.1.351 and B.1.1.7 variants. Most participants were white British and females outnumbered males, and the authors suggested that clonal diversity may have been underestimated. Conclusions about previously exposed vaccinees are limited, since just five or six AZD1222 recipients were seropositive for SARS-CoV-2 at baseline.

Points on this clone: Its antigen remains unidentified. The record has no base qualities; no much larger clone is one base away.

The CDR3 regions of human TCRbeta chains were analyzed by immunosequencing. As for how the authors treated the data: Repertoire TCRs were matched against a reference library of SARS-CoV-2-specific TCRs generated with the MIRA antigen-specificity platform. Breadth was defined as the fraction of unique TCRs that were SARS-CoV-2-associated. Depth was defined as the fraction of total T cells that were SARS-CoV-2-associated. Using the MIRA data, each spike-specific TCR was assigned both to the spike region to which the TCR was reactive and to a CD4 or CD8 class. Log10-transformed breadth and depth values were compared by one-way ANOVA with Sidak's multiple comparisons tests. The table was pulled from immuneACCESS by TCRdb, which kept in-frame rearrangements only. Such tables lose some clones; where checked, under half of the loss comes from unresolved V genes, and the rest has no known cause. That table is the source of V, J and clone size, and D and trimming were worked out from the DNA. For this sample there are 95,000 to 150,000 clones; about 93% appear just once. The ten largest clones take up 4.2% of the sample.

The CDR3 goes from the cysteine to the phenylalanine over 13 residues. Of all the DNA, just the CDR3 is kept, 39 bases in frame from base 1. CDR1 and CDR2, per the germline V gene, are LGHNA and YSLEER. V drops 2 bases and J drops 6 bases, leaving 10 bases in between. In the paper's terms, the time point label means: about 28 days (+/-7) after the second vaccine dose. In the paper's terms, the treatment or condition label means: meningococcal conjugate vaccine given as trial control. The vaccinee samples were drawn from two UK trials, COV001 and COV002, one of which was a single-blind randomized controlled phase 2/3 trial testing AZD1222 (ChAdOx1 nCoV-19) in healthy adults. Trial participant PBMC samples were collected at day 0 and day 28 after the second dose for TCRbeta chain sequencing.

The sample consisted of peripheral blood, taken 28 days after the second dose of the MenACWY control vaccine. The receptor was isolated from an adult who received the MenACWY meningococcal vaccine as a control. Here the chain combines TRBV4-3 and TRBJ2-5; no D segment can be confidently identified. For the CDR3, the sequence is CASSQLSRQTQYF. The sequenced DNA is TGCGCCAGCAGCCAATTAAGTAGACAGACCCAGTACTTC.